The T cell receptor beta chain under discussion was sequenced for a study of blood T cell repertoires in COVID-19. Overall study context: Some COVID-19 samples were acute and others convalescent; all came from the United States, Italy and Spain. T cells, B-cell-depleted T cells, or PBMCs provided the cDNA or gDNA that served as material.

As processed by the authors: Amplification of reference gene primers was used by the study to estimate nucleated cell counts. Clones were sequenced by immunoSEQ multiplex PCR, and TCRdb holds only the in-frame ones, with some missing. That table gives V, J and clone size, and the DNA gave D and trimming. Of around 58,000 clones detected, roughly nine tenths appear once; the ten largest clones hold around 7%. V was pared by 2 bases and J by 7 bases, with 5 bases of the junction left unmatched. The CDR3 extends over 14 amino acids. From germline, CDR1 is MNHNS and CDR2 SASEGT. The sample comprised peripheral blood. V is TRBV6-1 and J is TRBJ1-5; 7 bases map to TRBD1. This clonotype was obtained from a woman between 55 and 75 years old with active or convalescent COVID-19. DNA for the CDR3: TGTGCCAGCAGTGAAACGACAGGGCTACAGCCCCAGCATTTT. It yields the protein CASSETTGLQPQHF.